Listed here are 14 T cell receptor beta chains from one sample, sequenced in a study of OX40 agonist ivuxolimab in advanced cancers. TCRdb's table, derived via immunoSEQ multiplex PCR, lists solely in-frame clones and lacks some. The sample contains roughly 96,000 clones, under 85% of which appear only once. Sequenced material: CD4+ or CD8+ T cells sorted from blood, taken in a trial of the OX40 agonist ivuxolimab. Source of these receptors: an adult with an advanced solid tumor such as melanoma, head and neck, liver or kidney cancer.

The chain couples TRBV27 to TRBJ2-3; 10 bases are shared with TRBD2. The germline V gene encodes CDR1 MNHEY and CDR2 SMNVEV (reference sequence). V was clipped by 6 bases and J by 3 bases; unmatched bases: 6. The CDR3 sequence is 15 residues long. CDR3 in DNA: TGTGCCAGCAGCCAAACTAGCGGGAATACAGATACGCAGTATTTT. Its protein product is CASSQTSGNTDTQYF.

The gene calls are TRBV19 and TRBJ2-3; the D gene is possibly TRBD2 (5 bases). CDR1 is LNHDA and CDR2 is SQIVND in the germline V gene (reference sequence). The CDR3 totals 18 residues. V was cut by 1 base and J by 0 bases, with 17 bases left in between. CDR3 residues: CASSIVGKGHTSTDTQYF. Written as DNA, the CDR3 is TGTGCCAGTAGTATAGTCGGGAAAGGGCACACCAGCACAGATACGCAGTATTTT.

The rearrangement joins TRBV6-5 to TRBJ2-7, with 8 bases lining up with TRBD1. In germline, CDR1 is MNHEY, CDR2 SVGAGI. V lost 4 bases and J lost 6; bases outside the gene matches: 8. The CDR3 sequence is 14 residues long. The CDR3 sequence is CASSSRDRSREQYF. The CDR3 bases are TGTGCCAGCAGTTCCCGGGACAGGTCTCGCGAGCAGTACTTC.

The chain has TRBV2 and TRBJ1-2; D is uncertain. CDR1 is SNHLY, CDR2 FYNNEI, per germline. This CDR3 is built from 13 residues. Trimming removed 3 bases at V and 2 bases at J, with 7 bases between. CDR3 coding DNA: TGTGCCAGCAGTGACGGAGGGAACTATGGCTACACCTTC. Translated, it gives CASSDGGNYGYTF.

The chain has TRBV28 and TRBJ2-1; D possibly corresponds to TRBD2 (5 bases). CDR1 and CDR2 from the germline V gene are MDHEN and SYDVKM. The CDR3 is 13 residues long. The V end was cut by 7 bases, the J end by 1 base, with 8 bases between. CDR3 loop: CASTSGSYNEQFF. The CDR3 DNA sequence: TGTGCCAGCACCAGCGGATCCTACAATGAGCAGTTCTTC.

This rearrangement joins TRBV19 to TRBJ1-2; D might be TRBD1 (6 bases). This CDR3 has 15 residues. V was pared by 7 bases and J by 5 bases, with 20 bases between. Germline-derived CDR1 and CDR2 are LNHDA and SQIVND (reference sequence). The CDR3 nucleotides read TGTGCCAGTAACCTATCCGCTGGACAGAGATATGGCTACACCTTC. Translated, it gives CASNLSAGQRYGYTF. The complete variable domain, with remaining parts taken from reference TRBV19 and TRBJ1-2, reads DGGITQSPKYLFRKEGQNVTLSCEQNLNHDAMYWYRQDPGQGLRLIYYSQIVNDFQKGDIAEGYSVSREKKESFPLTVTSAQKNPTAFYLCASNLSAGQRYGYTFGSGTRLTVV.

This clone was counted only a few times. This chain connects TRBV6-5 to TRBJ1-1; 7 positions agree with TRBD1. V shed 5 bases, J shed 3 bases, and the junction held 9 bases outside the gene matches. The CDR3 extends over 15 amino acids. Germline loops: CDR1 MNHEY, CDR2 SVGAGI. The DNA for the CDR3 is TGTGCCAGCAGTCCAGGGGGGGCCGGGGACACTGAAGCTTTCTTT. Encoded protein: CASSPGGAGDTEAFF.

This chain joins TRBV5-1 and TRBJ2-4; D assignment may be TRBD1 or TRBD2 (5 bases each). The CDR3 runs to 16 residues. V was trimmed by 0 bases and J by 0 bases, leaving 10 bases between them. Germline assignment: CDR1 SGHRS and CDR2 YFSETQ. The CDR3 sequence: CASSLGDLIAKNIQYF. The CDR3 DNA follows: TGCGCCAGCAGCTTGGGGGACCTAATAGCCAAAAACATTCAGTACTTC.

Only one count was recorded for this clone. The chain joins TRBV10-1 to TRBJ2-1; D may be TRBD1 or TRBD2 (5 bases each). The V end was cut by 6 bases, the J end by 8 bases, with 17 bases between. The length of the CDR3 is 14 residues. CDR1 is WNHNN and CDR2 is SYGVQD in the germline V gene (reference sequence). CDR3 coding DNA: TGCGCCAGCAGCCGGGACCCATCCATCGATGAGCAGTTCTTC. Its protein product is CASSRDPSIDEQFF.

V usage is TRBV9 and J usage is TRBJ2-6, with a weak D call TRBD1 (6 bases). This CDR3 contains 17 residues. Trimming pared 2 bases from V and 0 bases from J, leaving 12 bases between. Germline values: CDR1 SGDLS, CDR2 YYNGEE. CDR3 sequence reads: CASSVAGAYSGANVLTF. The CDR3 nucleotides are TGTGCCAGCAGCGTGGCAGGGGCCTACTCTGGGGCCAACGTCCTGACTTTC. The complete variable domain, with remaining parts taken from reference TRBV9 and TRBJ2-6, reads DSGVTQTPKHLITATGQRVTLRCSPRSGDLSVYWYQQSLDQGLQFLIQYYNGEERAKGNILERFSAQQFPDLHSELNLSSLELGDSALYFCASSVAGAYSGANVLTFGAGSRLTVL.

This clone turned up a few times. The chain is built from TRBV7-2 and TRBJ1-5; the D gene is possibly TRBD1 (5 bases). CDR3 size: 13 residues. The V and J ends lost 5 bases and 5 bases respectively, with 10 bases between them. CDR1 is SGHTA, CDR2 FQGNSA, per germline. The CDR3 bases are TGTGCCAGCAGCCCGGACAAACATCAGCCCCAGCATTTT. Translating gives CASSPDKHQPQHF.

The rearrangement links TRBV6-5 to TRBJ1-5; D may be TRBD1 (6 bases). The CDR3 has 13 amino acids. Trimming removed 8 bases at V and 5 bases at J, with 13 bases between. Germline values: CDR1 MNHEY, CDR2 SVGAGI. The DNA for the CDR3 is TGTGCCAGCTCCAGCAGGGGTGATCAGCCCCAGCATTTT. As protein: CASSSRGDQPQHF.

This rearrangement joins TRBV10-2 to TRBJ2-5; D not resolved. The assigned J gene may be wrong: the sequence end matches TRBJ2-7 better. The length of the CDR3 is 11 residues. CDR1 WSHSY and CDR2 SAAADI come from the germline V gene. The CDR3 loop is CASSDSYEQYF. The CDR3 DNA reads as TGCGCCAGCAGTGACAGCTACGAGCAGTACTTC.

The chain carries TRBV4-3 and TRBJ1-1; TRBD1 is a possible D gene (5 bases). CDR3 size: 15 residues. CDR1 and CDR2 from the germline V gene are LGHNA and YSLEER. Trimming cost V 2 bases and J 4 bases, with 14 bases left between them. The CDR3 loop reads CASSQISRGATEAFF. The CDR3 region has the DNA TGCGCCAGCAGCCAAATATCTAGGGGAGCCACTGAAGCTTTCTTT.